The sequence of this T cell receptor beta chain was determined in a study of blood T cell repertoires in COVID-19. CDR1 is LGHDT, CDR2 YNNKEL, per germline (reference sequence). The CDR3 covers 14 residues. Trimming removed 0 bases at V and 3 bases at J, with 8 bases between. Sequencing was performed with immunoSEQ multiplex PCR; in TCRdb, only in-frame clones are kept and a portion is missing. This repertoire shows just under 150,000 clones, around nine tenths found once; its top ten account for about 1.5%. The source of this sequence is a human donor in a cohort sampled during active COVID-19. The rearrangement joins TRBV3-1 (or the pseudogene TRBV3-2) to TRBJ1-1; no definite D call. Sequencing used peripheral blood. The CDR3 DNA sequence: TGTGCCAGCAGCCAAGAATTGGAGCACACTGAAGCTTTCTTT. Translation: CASSQELEHTEAFF.